These 16 T cell receptor beta chains were sequenced from one sample in a study of blood T cells in healthy people across ages. For the second PCR, which ran for roughly 6 to 11 cycles, a sample-barcoded 5' primer and a J-beta primer mix were used. TCRdb redid the calling of the 5' RACE reads with MiXCR, one entry per CDR3 protein. The sample consists of about 1.6 million distinct CDR3 sequences, approximately 32% of them appearing once. Sequencing used blood. Receptors originate from a woman aged 30 to 39 in good health.

This clonotype was detected a few times. The chain recombines TRBV27 with TRBJ2-3; 8 positions match TRBD1. The CDR3 is 15 amino acids. Germline loops: CDR1 MNHEY, CDR2 SMNVEV (reference sequence). Losses at the gene ends were 7 bases for V and 4 bases for J; bases not matched to a gene: 10. CDR3 loop: CASTKTGAGADTQYF. As DNA, the CDR3 is TGTGCCAGCACCAAGACAGGGGCTGGGGCAGATACGCAGTATTTT.

The chain links TRBV11-2 to TRBJ2-5, with TRBD2 identical over 7 bases. This CDR3 spans 14 amino acids. The J segment lost 7 bases and the V segment lost 1 base, leaving 6 bases of the junction unmatched. Looked up from germline, CDR1 is SGHAT and CDR2 is FQNNGV. For the CDR3, the DNA is TGTGCCAGCAGCTTAGTCGCGGGGGATGGGACCCAGTACTTC. Amino acids: CASSLVAGDGTQYF. Full variable domain (remainder filled in from reference TRBV11-2 and TRBJ2-5): EAGVAQSPRYKIIEKRQSVAFWCNPISGHATLYWYQQILGQGPKLLIQFQNNGVVDDSQLPKDRFSAERLKGVDSTLKIQPAKLEDSAVYLCASSLVAGDGTQYFGPGTRLLVL.

The chain links TRBV6-1 to TRBJ1-2; D gene unclear. Germline V gene lookup returns CDR1 MNHNS and CDR2 SASEGT. CDR3 length: 14 amino acids. V gave up 3 bases and J gave up 6 bases, with 14 bases separating them. The CDR3 DNA is TGTGCCAGCAGTGATCCCCGGGATTGGCATGGCTACACCTTC. Translation: CASSDPRDWHGYTF.

Many counts were recorded for this clonotype. The chain has TRBV12-3 or TRBV12-4 and TRBJ2-7; TRBD2 matches 8 bases. The CDR3 extends over 16 amino acids. The V and J ends lost 5 bases and 4 bases, in that order; junction bases with no gene match: 13. CDR3 loop: CASSVFPGRAPYEQYF. CDR3 bases: TGTGCCAGCAGTGTTTTCCCCGGGAGGGCACCATACGAGCAGTACTTC.

This clonotype turned up a few times. J is TRBJ2-1 and V is TRBV9, with TRBD2 identical over 14 bases. Germline CDR1 SGDLS, CDR2 YYNGEE. The CDR3 consists of 16 residues. The ends lost 2 bases at V and 6 bases at J; junction bases unmatched: 4. CDR3 amino acids: CASSVGLAGEFNEQFF. The DNA for the CDR3 is TGTGCCAGCAGCGTGGGACTAGCGGGGGAATTCAATGAGCAGTTCTTC.

Remarks on this clonotype: A read error may explain this, as a much larger clone is one base away. The chain uses TRBV20-1 and TRBJ2-7; D may be TRBD1 or TRBD2 (5 bases each). Trimming pared 5 bases from V and 5 bases from J, leaving 19 bases between. CDR3 length: 14 residues. The germline V gene encodes CDR1 DFQATT and CDR2 SNEGSKA (reference sequence). The CDR3 sequence is CSAPNVEGRDEQYF. The DNA of the CDR3 is TGCAGTGCTCCTAATGTTGAGGGGCGAGACGAGCAGTACTTC.

This clonotype was found many times. At one boundary the junction diverges from the germline segment, which might be a read error. The chain has TRBV5-1 and TRBJ1-2; TRBD1 agrees at 9 bases. Germline-derived CDR1 and CDR2 are SGHRS and YFSETQ. The CDR3 length is 14 residues. CDR3: CASRPGQGNYGYTF. As DNA, the CDR3 is TGTGCCAGCAGACCTGGACAGGGGAACTATGGCTACACCTTC.

This clonotype was detected only once. The chain joins TRBV7-8 to TRBJ1-5; possible D gene TRBD1, 5 bases. Germline CDR1 reads SGHVS; CDR2 reads FQNEAQ. The CDR3 extends over 15 amino acids. V was clipped by 4 bases and J by 3 bases, with 13 bases between them. In nucleotides, the CDR3 is TGTGCCAGCAGCTCAGGGTTAGGCTCCAATCAGCCCCAGCATTTT. This translates into CASSSGLGSNQPQHF. Together with reference TRBV7-8 and TRBJ1-5, the CDR3 gives the full variable domain: GAGVSQSPRYKVAKRGQDVALRCDPISGHVSLFWYQQALGQGPEFLTYFQNEAQLDKSGLPSDRFFAERPEGSVSTLKIQRTQQEDSAVYLCASSSGLGSNQPQHFGDGTRLSIL.

This sequence joins TRBV5-4 and TRBJ2-1; TRBD2 matches at 9 bases. CDR3 length: 16 amino acids. J was trimmed by 8 bases and V by 0 bases; bases with no gene match: 9. CDR1 is SGHNT, CDR2 YYREEE, per germline (reference sequence). In DNA, the CDR3 is TGTGCCAGCAGCTTGGGTCCTAGCGGGAACATAGATGAGCAGTTCTTC. This gives the protein CASSLGPSGNIDEQFF.

This clonotype was observed a few times. This rearrangement joins TRBV27 to TRBJ2-3, with 13 bases aligning to TRBD2. Per germline, CDR1 MNHEY and CDR2 SMNVEV (reference sequence). The CDR3 has 18 residues. Trimming cost V 5 bases and J 2 bases; bases outside gene matches: 10. CDR3 nucleotides: TGTGCCAGCAGTATCCTCACGGGACTAGCGGGGCACACAGATACGCAGTATTTT. Translated, it gives CASSILTGLAGHTDTQYF.

This clonotype was found a few times. This chain joins TRBV5-6 and TRBJ2-5; D unclear. V lost 0 bases, J lost 4 bases, and 13 bases lay in between. The CDR3 has 15 residues. The germline CDR1 and CDR2 sequences are SGHDT and YYEEEE. DNA of the CDR3: TGTGCCAGCAGCTTGGTTTCAGCCGCCCCAGAGACCCAGTACTTC. This sequence encodes CASSLVSAAPETQYF. The full variable domain, in which reference TRBV5-6 and TRBJ2-5 provide the parts outside the CDR3, is DAGVTQSPTHLIKTRGQQVTLRCSPKSGHDTVSWYQQALGQGPQFIFQYYEEEERQRGNFPDRFSGHQFPNYSSELNVNALLLGDSALYLCASSLVSAAPETQYFGPGTRLLVL.

The rearrangement uses TRBV7-8 and TRBJ2-7, with D perhaps matching TRBD2 (6 bases). CDR3 length: 18 amino acids. Germline-derived CDR1 and CDR2 are SGHVS and FQNEAQ. Trimming stripped 0 bases from V and 4 bases from J, with 22 bases between. The CDR3 region has the DNA TGTGCCAGCAGCTTAGCTCCCGGGTTAGCGGCGGTCCAATACGAGCAGTACTTC. Encoded protein: CASSLAPGLAAVQYEQYF.

This clonotype has ten or more counts. The V and J genes are TRBV3-1 and TRBJ2-5; weak D call: TRBD2 (6 bases). Germline V gives CDR1 LGHDT, CDR2 YNNKEL (reference sequence). This CDR3 comprises 11 residues. Trimming shortened V by 3 bases and J by 7 bases, and 6 bases separated the two germline ends. The CDR3 protein is CASSQGGTQYF. The CDR3 DNA reads TGTGCCAGCAGCCAGGGGGGGACCCAGTACTTC.

The J gene is TRBJ2-1, the V gene TRBV20-1; 12 bases match TRBD1. V shed 5 bases, J shed 6 bases, and the junction held 8 bases outside the gene matches. Germline-derived CDR1 and CDR2 are DFQATT and SNEGSKA (reference sequence). The CDR3 is 15 residues long. As DNA, the CDR3 is TGCAGTGCTTCAGGGACAGGGGGCGTTTTCAATGAGCAGTTCTTC. Encoded protein: CSASGTGGVFNEQFF.

J is TRBJ1-2 and V is TRBV20-1; unclear D gene. This CDR3 contains 17 residues. The V end was cut by 4 bases, the J end by 0 bases, with 21 bases between. The V gene's germline CDR1 is DFQATT and CDR2 SNEGSKA (reference sequence). The CDR3: CSATPRLSILANYGYTF. The CDR3 DNA reads as TGCAGTGCTACGCCAAGACTGAGTATATTAGCTAACTATGGCTACACCTTC.

The rearrangement uses TRBV11-3 and TRBJ2-3; the match to TRBD2 covers 10 bases. The J segment lost 5 bases and the V segment lost 5 bases, leaving 13 bases of the junction unmatched. The germline gives CDR1 SGHNT, CDR2 YENEEA. CDR3 length equals 17 residues. The CDR3 nucleotides are TGTGCCAGCAGCCTAGGAGTTCCGGGACTAGCGAAAGATACGCAGTATTTT. Translating it yields CASSLGVPGLAKDTQYF.